The clone carrying this T cell receptor (beta chain) has just one count. This record comes from a study of blood T cell repertoires in COVID-19. Study-level information: Samples taken during acute and convalescent COVID-19 were collected in the United States, Italy and Spain.

One Seattle source followed patients from active infection through their disease course. Clones were read by immunoSEQ multiplex PCR, and TCRdb kept only the in-frame ones, dropping some. The sample yields hundreds of thousands of clones, roughly 88% seen once. The V and J ends lost 0 bases and 2 bases respectively, with 11 bases between them. Germline V lookup: CDR1 MNHEY, CDR2 SVGEGT. This CDR3 has 15 residues. The sample taken for sequencing was peripheral blood. This TCR was recovered from a woman of 80 years or more with COVID-19, enrolled during active disease. The chain is built from TRBV6-2 or TRBV6-3 and TRBJ2-7; possibly TRBD2 for D (5 bases). The CDR3 spells CASSYSELGPYEQYF. The CDR3 DNA reads as TGTGCCAGCAGTTACTCCGAACTAGGACCCTACGAGCAGTACTTC.